This T cell receptor (beta chain) was obtained from a study of T cells expressing NK-cell markers. From its re-call of the 5' RACE reads, TCRdb lists each CDR3 protein once, without DNA. The repertoire table contains 400,000 to 550,000 distinct CDR3 sequences. CDR3 length: 14 amino acids. Germline-derived CDR1 and CDR2 are KGHDR and SFDVKD. As for this clonotype: As yet, its antigen is unknown.

Points from the study as a whole: Similarly, these clonotypes led the CD3+CD56-NKG2C+ fraction as well in a handful of donors. The study left the HCMV specificity of expanded NKG2C+ T cell clones unresolved. The study found dominant NKG2C+ clonotypes at roughly 1.0-7.5% of CD8+ T cells in about six donors.

This clonotype originated in a woman aged 18-69 years in good health. The sample taken for sequencing was blood T cells: a sorted CD56 or NKG2C T cell subset, CD4+ or CD8+ T cells, or bulk PBMC T cells (not recorded which). The chain uses TRBV24-1 and TRBJ2-5; there is no DNA to check the TCRdb D call of TRBD1. CDR3: CATSDPGQQETQYF.